These 2 T cell receptor beta chains were all obtained from the same sample, sequenced in a study of T cell responses to AZD1222 COVID-19 vaccine. The method was immunoSEQ multiplex PCR; TCRdb's version includes in-frame clones alone and lacks a portion of them. In the table there are about 130,000 clones, 88% of which are singletons. Sequenced here: peripheral blood, sampled 28 days after the second AZD1222 dose. These receptors originate from an adult who received the AZD1222 COVID-19 vaccine.

The chain employs TRBV4-3 and TRBJ2-3, with D possibly matching TRBD1 (6 bases). The CDR3 has 15 residues. Germline V lookup: CDR1 LGHNA, CDR2 YSLEER. Between the trimmed V and J ends, which lost 1 base and 2 bases, there was a span of 10 bases. CDR3 DNA sequence: TGCGCCAGCAGCCAAGTAGCAGGGGCCACAGATACGCAGTATTTT. Residues: CASSQVAGATDTQYF.

The V and J genes are TRBV4-1 and TRBJ2-7, with TRBD1 as a possible D gene (5 bases). Trimming pared 0 bases from V and 1 base from J, leaving 13 bases between. Germline V gene data show CDR1 as MGHRA and CDR2 as YSYEKL. This CDR3 region has 16 residues. The CDR3 nucleotides read TGCGCCAGCAGCCAAGATCCTGCCGGACAATCCTACGAGCAGTACTTC. This codes for CASSQDPAGQSYEQYF.